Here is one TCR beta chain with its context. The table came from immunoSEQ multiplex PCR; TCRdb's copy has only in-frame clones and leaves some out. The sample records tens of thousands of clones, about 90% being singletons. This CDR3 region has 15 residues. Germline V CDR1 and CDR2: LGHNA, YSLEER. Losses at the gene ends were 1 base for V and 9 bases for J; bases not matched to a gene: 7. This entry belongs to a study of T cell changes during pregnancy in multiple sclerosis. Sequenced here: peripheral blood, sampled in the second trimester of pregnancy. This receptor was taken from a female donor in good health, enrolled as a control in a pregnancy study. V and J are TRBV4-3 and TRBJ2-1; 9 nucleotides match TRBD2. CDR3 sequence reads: CASSQGNSGRGEQFF. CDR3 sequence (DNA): TGCGCCAGCAGCCAAGGAAATAGCGGGAGAGGTGAGCAGTTCTTC.